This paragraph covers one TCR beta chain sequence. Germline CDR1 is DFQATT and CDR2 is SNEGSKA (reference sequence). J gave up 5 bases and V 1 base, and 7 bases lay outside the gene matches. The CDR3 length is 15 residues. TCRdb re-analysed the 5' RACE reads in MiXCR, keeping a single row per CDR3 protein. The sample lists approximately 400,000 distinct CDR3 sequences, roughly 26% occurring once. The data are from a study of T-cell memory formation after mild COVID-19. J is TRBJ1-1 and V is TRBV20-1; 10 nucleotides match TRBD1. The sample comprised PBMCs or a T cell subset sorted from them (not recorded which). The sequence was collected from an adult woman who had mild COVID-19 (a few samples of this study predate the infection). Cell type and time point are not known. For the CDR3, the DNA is TGCAGTGCTAGAGTTGGGGACAGGGGTGGGACTGAAGCTTTCTTT. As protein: CSARVGDRGGTEAFF.